This T cell receptor beta chain was profiled in a study of OX40 agonist ivuxolimab in advanced cancers. About the research overall: Patients got intravenous ivuxolimab at 0.01 to 10 mg/kg every 2 weeks. Three patients got partial responses; one had hepatocellular carcinoma and two had cutaneous melanoma.

Study-wide findings and caveats: There were, on average, more expanded clones in CD8+ T cells than in CD4+.

With regard to this clone: Its antigen is still unknown.

The germline gives CDR1 SEHNR, CDR2 FQNEAQ (reference sequence). The CDR3 is 16 amino acids. V lost 5 bases to trimming and J lost 0 bases, with 15 bases between them. Sampling of blood occurred at baseline, cycle 4 day 1, and cycle 7 day 1. Some clones are missing from TCRdb's copy, which holds only in-frame ones; the method was immunoSEQ multiplex PCR. In the table there are about 100,000 clones, approximately 90% of which are singletons. The clonotype originates from an adult with an advanced solid tumor such as melanoma, head and neck, liver or kidney cancer. Source: CD4+ or CD8+ T cells sorted from blood, taken in a trial of the OX40 agonist ivuxolimab. This chain links TRBV7-9 with TRBJ2-3; D is undetermined. CDR3 sequence (DNA): TGTGCCAGCAGCCCATGGGTGTCCTCTAGCACAGATACGCAGTATTTT. Its protein is CASSPWVSSSTDTQYF.